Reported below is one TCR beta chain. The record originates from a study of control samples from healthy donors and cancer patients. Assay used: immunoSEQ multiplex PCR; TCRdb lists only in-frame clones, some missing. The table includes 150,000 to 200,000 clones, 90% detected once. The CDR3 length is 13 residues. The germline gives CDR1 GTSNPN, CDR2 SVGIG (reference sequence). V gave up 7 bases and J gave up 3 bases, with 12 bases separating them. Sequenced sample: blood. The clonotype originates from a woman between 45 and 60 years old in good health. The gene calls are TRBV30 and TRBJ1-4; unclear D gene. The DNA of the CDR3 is TGTGCCTCCACGTTTGGACCTAATGAAAAACTGTTTTTT. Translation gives CASTFGPNEKLFF.